Listed here are 3 T cell receptor beta chains from one sample, sequenced in a study of T cell responses to AZD1222 COVID-19 vaccine. The data were produced by immunoSEQ multiplex PCR, yet TCRdb's version contains in-frame clones alone and is incomplete. Counted here are around 99,000 clones, over 75% occurring once; the ten biggest clones make up 9.5% to 15%. The sample was peripheral blood, taken on day 0 of MenACWY control vaccination. The receptor set was obtained from an adult in good health.

The sample holds a few counts of this clone. J is TRBJ1-5 and V is TRBV7-2; D not certain. CDR3 size: 14 residues. The V end was cut by 1 base, the J end by 3 bases, with 7 bases between. Germline V gene lookup returns CDR1 SGHTA and CDR2 FQGNSA. CDR3 protein: CASSLDGPNQPQHF. CDR3 coding DNA: TGTGCCAGCAGCTTAGATGGGCCCAATCAGCCCCAGCATTTT.

This clone showed up just once. The genes are TRBV7-2 and TRBJ1-2; D unresolved. This CDR3 comprises 14 residues. V lost 3 bases and J lost 0, with 8 bases in between. From germline, CDR1 is SGHTA and CDR2 FQGNSA. CDR3 sequence: CASSFGSPNYGYTF. CDR3 coding DNA: TGTGCCAGCAGCTTCGGGAGCCCTAACTATGGCTACACCTTC.

This chain joins TRBV5-8 and TRBJ2-5; D is undetermined. This CDR3 is 8 amino acids long. Per germline, CDR1 SGHTS and CDR2 YDEGEE. Deletions cut 7 bases from V and 5 bases from J, with 0 bases between. The CDR3 loop reads CASETQYF. CDR3 nucleotide sequence: TGTGCCAGCGAGACCCAGTACTTC.